The 4 T cell receptor beta chains below come from one sample, sequenced in a study of blood T cell repertoires in COVID-19. Sequencing was performed with immunoSEQ multiplex PCR; in TCRdb, only in-frame clones are kept and a portion is missing. Of tens of thousands of clones in the sample, around 78% were seen once. The sequenced sample was peripheral blood. The origin of the receptors is a human donor in a cohort sampled during active COVID-19.

V and J are TRBV4-1 and TRBJ1-5; possible D gene TRBD1, 6 bases. Germline values: CDR1 MGHRA, CDR2 YSYEKL. Trimming took off 1 base at V and 3 bases at J, with 16 bases between the two ends. The CDR3 length is 17 residues. The DNA of the CDR3 is TGCGCCAGCAGCCAAGCCCTCCAACAGGGATCCAATCAGCCCCAGCATTTT. This codes for CASSQALQQGSNQPQHF.

This chain connects TRBV2 to TRBJ2-7, with 7 bases lining up with TRBD1. The CDR3 is made up of 19 amino acids. Per the germline V gene, CDR1 is SNHLY and CDR2 is FYNNEI. J gave up 2 bases and V 5 bases, and 21 bases lay outside the gene matches. The CDR3 region has the DNA TGTGCCAGCAGTCCTCTGAGGGGCCTTAAGACAGGGAACACCTACGAGCAGTACTTC. This sequence encodes CASSPLRGLKTGNTYEQYF.

This clone appeared once. The genes are TRBV7-2 and TRBJ1-1; D remains ambiguous. This CDR3 has 15 amino acids. V was cut by 5 bases and J by 5 bases, with 18 bases left in between. The germline V gene has CDR1 SGHTA and CDR2 FQGNSA. The CDR3 DNA reads as TGTGCCAGCAGCGCTTTAGTTGGGTCGGGTACTGAAGCTTTCTTT. Protein sequence: CASSALVGSGTEAFF.

The chain links TRBV19 to TRBJ2-7; unclear D gene. CDR1 is LNHDA and CDR2 is SQIVND in the germline V gene (reference sequence). The CDR3 runs 14 residues. Trimming took off 1 base at V and 1 base at J, with 8 bases between the two ends. The CDR3 region has the DNA TGTGCCAGTAGTATAGGAACAGCTTCCTACGAGCAGTACTTC. It codes for CASSIGTASYEQYF.